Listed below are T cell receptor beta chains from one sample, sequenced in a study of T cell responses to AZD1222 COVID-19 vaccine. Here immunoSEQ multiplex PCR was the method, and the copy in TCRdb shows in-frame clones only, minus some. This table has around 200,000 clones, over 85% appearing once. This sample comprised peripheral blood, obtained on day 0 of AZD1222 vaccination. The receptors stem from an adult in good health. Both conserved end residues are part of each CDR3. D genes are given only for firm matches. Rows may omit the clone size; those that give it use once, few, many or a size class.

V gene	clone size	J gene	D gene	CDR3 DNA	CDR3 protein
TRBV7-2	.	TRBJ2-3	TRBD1	TGTGCCAGCAGCTTAGGGGGACAGGAGGCAGATACGCAGTATTTT	CASSLGGQEADTQYF
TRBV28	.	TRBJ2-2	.	TGTGCCAGCAGGCTTCCAGGGGACCACACCGGGGAGCTGTTTTTT	CASRLPGDHTGELFF
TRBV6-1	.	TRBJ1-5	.	TGTGCCAGCAGTGAGATAAAAGGGGGGCGAGGGCAGCCCCAGCATTTT	CASSEIKGGRGQPQHF
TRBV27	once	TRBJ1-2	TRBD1	TGTGCCAGCAGTTCCTTTGACAGGGGGGGCTATGGCTACACCTTC	CASSSFDRGGYGYTF
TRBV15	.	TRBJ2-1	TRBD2	TGTGCCACCAGCAGAGTAGGACTAGCGGGAGGGCCATACTACAATGAGCAGTTCTTC	CATSRVGLAGGPYYNEQFF
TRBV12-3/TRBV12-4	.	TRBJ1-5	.	TGTGCCAGCAGTACGGGGGCAAGGCAGCCCCAGCATTTT	CASSTGARQPQHF
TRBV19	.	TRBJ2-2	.	TGTGCCAGTAGTAATTGGCGGCTCAACACCGGGGAGCTGTTTTTT	CASSNWRLNTGELFF
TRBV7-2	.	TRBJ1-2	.	TGTGCCAGCAGCTTAGGCCAGGGTCACTATGGCTACACCTTC	CASSLGQGHYGYTF
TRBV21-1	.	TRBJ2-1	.	TGTGCCAGCAGCTTTCCGCCTTTTCAAGTCTGGTTCAATGAGCAGTTCTTC	CASSFPPFQVWFNEQFF
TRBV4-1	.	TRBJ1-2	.	TGCGCCAGCAGCCCCTCGGGGGTGGTTTATGGCTACACCTTC	CASSPSGVVYGYTF
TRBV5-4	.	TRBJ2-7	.	TGTGCCAGCAGCCGGTTTTCGGGTTACGAGTCCTACGAGCAGTACTTC	CASSRFSGYESYEQYF
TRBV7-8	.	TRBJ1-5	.	TGTGCCAGCAGCTTCGACAGGCTGAACACAAATCAGCCCCAGCATTTT	CASSFDRLNTNQPQHF
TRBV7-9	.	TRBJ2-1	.	TGTGCCAGCAGCCTATTAGGTAACAGCCACAATGAGCAGTTCTTC	CASSLLGNSHNEQFF
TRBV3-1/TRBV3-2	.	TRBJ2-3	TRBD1	TGTGCCAGCAGCCAGGCCGGGACAGCGACAGATACGCAGTATTTT	CASSQAGTATDTQYF
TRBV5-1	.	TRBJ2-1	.	TGCGCCAGCAGCTTGGTGCGGGAAGACAATGAGCAGTTCTTC	CASSLVREDNEQFF
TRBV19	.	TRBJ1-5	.	TGTGCCAGTAGTATGCGGCTGAATAGCAATCAGCCCCAGCATTTT	CASSMRLNSNQPQHF
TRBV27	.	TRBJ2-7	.	TGTGCCAGCAGCCGCGGGGTCTCCTACGAGCAGTACTTC	CASSRGVSYEQYF
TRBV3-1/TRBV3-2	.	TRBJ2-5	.	TGTGCCAGCAGACAGGGCCGAGTAGAGACCCAGTACTTC	CASRQGRVETQYF
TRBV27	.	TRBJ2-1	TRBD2	TGTGCCAGCACCCGACTAGCGGGAGTAAGATCGTTGTCCTACAATGAGCAGTTCTTC	CASTRLAGVRSLSYNEQFF
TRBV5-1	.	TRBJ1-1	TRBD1	TGCGCCAGCAGCTTGGACGACAGGGGCGGGGTACCTGTCAAAGCTTTCTTT	CASSLDDRGGVPVKAFF
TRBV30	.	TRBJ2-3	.	TGTGCCTGGAGGGGACGGGACGCGCGATTTTATACGCAGTATTTT	CAWRGRDARFYTQYF
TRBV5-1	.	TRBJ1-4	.	TGCGCCAGCAGCCCCTTTAGAGGGGATAATGAAAAACTGTTTTTT	CASSPFRGDNEKLFF